Following are 21 T cell receptor beta chains from one sample sequenced in a study of T cells after yellow fever vaccination. Each CDR3 protein is one row after TCRdb ran MiXCR on the 5' RACE reads. The sample carries about 350,000 distinct CDR3 sequences, 8% to 9.5% recorded once. The sample in question was PBMCs, obtained about 49 days after the first yellow fever vaccination. The origin of the receptors is a man in his late teens or twenties who received the YFV17D yellow fever vaccine.

The chain carries TRBV20-1 and TRBJ2-4; D is unresolved. The germline V and J ends were trimmed by 1 base and 7 bases, with 14 bases remaining between them. Germline values: CDR1 DFQATT, CDR2 SNEGSKA (reference sequence). The CDR3 runs to 14 residues. The CDR3 bases are TGCAGTGCTAGAGTTCCAGGAATAGGGAACATTCAGTACTTC. Translated, it gives CSARVPGIGNIQYF.

The chain joins TRBV7-9 to TRBJ2-5; 8 positions match TRBD2. V was pared by 5 bases and J by 5 bases, with 13 bases of the junction left unmatched. Looked up from germline, CDR1 is SEHNR and CDR2 is FQNEAQ (reference sequence). The CDR3 spans 16 residues. The CDR3 nucleotides read TGTGCCAGCAGCGTCCCTTCGGGGGGGAAAAGGGAGACCCAGTACTTC. Protein: CASSVPSGGKRETQYF.

This clonotype has just a few counts. The chain has TRBV6-1 and TRBJ2-1, with D hard to call. V was clipped by 4 bases and J by 6 bases, with 13 bases between them. Germline values: CDR1 MNHNS, CDR2 SASEGT. The CDR3 extends over 14 amino acids. CDR3 region: CASSVPSISNEQFF. The CDR3 region has the DNA TGTGCCAGCAGTGTCCCCTCAATTTCCAATGAGCAGTTCTTC.

This clonotype has ten or more counts. The rearrangement uses TRBV5-1 and TRBJ2-3; D ambiguous. In germline, CDR1 is SGHRS, CDR2 YFSETQ. This CDR3 has 13 amino acids. The V gene lost 4 bases and the J gene lost 6 bases, with 12 bases spanning the gap. The CDR3 protein is CASSQPEGDTQYF. The CDR3 nucleotides read TGCGCCAGCAGCCAACCAGAAGGGGATACGCAGTATTTT.

This clonotype showed up just a few times. The J gene is TRBJ1-5, the V gene TRBV6-2 or TRBV6-3; TRBD1 agrees at 8 bases. The CDR3 extends over 15 amino acids. After removal of 6 bases from V and 2 bases from J, the junction contained 6 bases not matched to a gene. CDR1 is MNHEY and CDR2 is SVGEGT in the germline V gene. DNA of the CDR3: TGTGCCAGCAGCGCGGGGGGACAGGGCAATCAGCCCCAGCATTTT. It specifies CASSAGGQGNQPQHF.

The rearrangement links TRBV7-2 to TRBJ2-3; possibly TRBD2 for D (5 bases). From germline, CDR1 is SGHTA and CDR2 FQGNSA. This CDR3 has 14 residues. The V and J ends lost 5 bases and 6 bases respectively, with 15 bases between them. CDR3 nucleotides: TGTGCCAGCAGCCAAGGGAGATTGTCGGATACGCAGTATTTT. Protein sequence: CASSQGRLSDTQYF.

The chain recombines TRBV20-1 with TRBJ2-3; D perhaps matches TRBD2 (6 bases). Germline-derived CDR1 and CDR2 are DFQATT and SNEGSKA (reference sequence). With 4 bases removed from V and 0 bases from J, the gap between germline ends came to 14 bases. The CDR3 loop spans 15 amino acids. The DNA of the CDR3 is TGCAGTGCTAAACGGGACTTCACTAGCACAGATACGCAGTATTTT. It encodes CSAKRDFTSTDTQYF.

As DNA, the CDR3 is TGTGCCAGCAGCTTGGGCAGGGTGACCGGGCGGGACACTGAAGCTTTCTTT. As protein: CASSLGRVTGRDTEAFF. The J gene is TRBJ1-1, the V gene TRBV5-4; weak D call: TRBD1 (5 bases). Trimming removed 0 bases from V and 3 bases from J, with 18 bases in between. The CDR3 is 17 residues long. From germline, CDR1 is SGHNT and CDR2 YYREEE (reference sequence). The complete variable domain, with remaining parts taken from reference TRBV5-4 and TRBJ1-1, reads ETGVTQSPTHLIKTRGQQVTLRCSSQSGHNTVSWYQQALGQGPQFIFQYYREEENGRGNFPPRFSGLQFPNYSSELNVNALELDDSALYLCASSLGRVTGRDTEAFFGQGTRLTVV.

This clonotype has at least ten counts. This rearrangement joins TRBV7-2 to TRBJ2-5; D perhaps matches TRBD2 (7 bases). Trimming cost V 7 bases and J 3 bases, with 18 bases left between them. This CDR3 is 15 amino acids long. CDR1 is SGHTA, CDR2 FQGNSA, per germline. The CDR3 here is CASNLAGGAKETQYF. In DNA, the CDR3 is TGTGCCAGCAACCTCGCTGGGGGGGCGAAAGAGACCCAGTACTTC.

The chain uses TRBV27 and TRBJ1-1; D call uncertain. Germline CDR1 is MNHEY and CDR2 is SMNVEV (reference sequence). CDR3 size: 13 residues. Deletions cut 6 bases from V and 1 base from J, with 9 bases between. CDR3 region: CASSHGRNTEAFF. Written as DNA, the CDR3 is TGTGCCAGCAGCCACGGACGGAACACTGAAGCTTTCTTT.

This clonotype was seen more than once but under ten times. J is TRBJ2-5 and V is TRBV21-1. TRBV21-1 is marked as a pseudogene. This CDR3 comprises 14 residues. CDR3: CASSKAGPKETQYF. In DNA form, the CDR3 reads TGTGCCAGCAGCAAAGCGGGTCCGAAAGAGACCCAGTACTTC.

This clonotype was observed a few times. The chain employs TRBV5-5 and TRBJ1-1; no reliable D call. The V and J ends lost 2 bases and 1 base respectively, with 9 bases between them. Germline V gene lookup returns CDR1 SGHKS and CDR2 YYEKEE (reference sequence). The CDR3 has 14 amino acids. CDR3 amino acids: CASSFNSANTEAFF. The CDR3 coding sequence is TGTGCCAGCAGCTTCAACAGCGCGAACACTGAAGCTTTCTTT.

The sample holds a few counts of this clonotype. The chain is built from TRBV27 and TRBJ2-7; D not certain. CDR3 length: 15 residues. The germline CDR1 and CDR2 sequences are MNHEY and SMNVEV (reference sequence). V was trimmed by 3 bases and J by 0 bases, leaving 12 bases between them. The CDR3 DNA follows: TGTGCCAGCAGTTTGAAAGGGATGAGCTCCTACGAGCAGTACTTC. It translates to CASSLKGMSSYEQYF.

This clonotype appeared many times. The chain carries TRBV12-3 or TRBV12-4 and TRBJ2-1; tentative D call: TRBD1 (6 bases). This CDR3 region has 15 residues. Trimming took 7 bases from V and 1 from J, leaving 14 bases between them. The CDR3 nucleotides are TGTGCCAGCACTACCCCCGGACAGTCCTACAATGAGCAGTTCTTC. It encodes CASTTPGQSYNEQFF.

The chain is built from TRBV20-1 and TRBJ1-1; weak D call: TRBD1 (5 bases). The CDR3 has 13 residues. Trimming shortened V by 5 bases and J by 3 bases, and 13 bases separated the two germline ends. The V gene's germline CDR1 is DFQATT and CDR2 SNEGSKA (reference sequence). CDR3 nucleotide sequence: TGCAGTGCTTTCCAGGGAGGGGACACTGAAGCTTTCTTT. Amino acid sequence: CSAFQGGDTEAFF.

This chain joins TRBV7-9 and TRBJ1-5, with TRBD1 matching over 10 bases. Germline V gives CDR1 SEHNR, CDR2 FQNEAQ (reference sequence). The CDR3 is made up of 15 amino acids. The V and J ends lost 4 bases and 3 bases, in that order; junction bases with no gene match: 3. In nucleotides, the CDR3 is TGTGCCAGCAGCTCGGGACAGGGGAACAATCAGCCCCAGCATTTT. Amino acids: CASSSGQGNNQPQHF. Full variable domain (outside the CDR3, taken from reference TRBV7-9 and TRBJ1-5): DTGVSQNPRHKITKRGQNVTFRCDPISEHNRLYWYRQTLGQGPEFLTYFQNEAQLEKSRLLSDRFSAERPKGSFSTLEIQRTEQGDSAMYLCASSSGQGNNQPQHFGDGTRLSIL.

At least ten counts were recorded for this clonotype. The chain recombines TRBV5-1 with TRBJ1-2, with 8 bases aligning to TRBD1. Trimming cost V 0 bases and J 4 bases; bases outside gene matches: 8. CDR3 length: 16 residues. The V gene's germline CDR1 is SGHRS and CDR2 YFSETQ. CDR3 sequence (DNA): TGCGCCAGCAGCTTGGATACAACAGGGGGTATCTATGGCTACACCTTC. Translation: CASSLDTTGGIYGYTF. Together with reference TRBV5-1 and TRBJ1-2, the CDR3 gives the full variable domain: KAGVTQTPRYLIKTRGQQVTLSCSPISGHRSVSWYQQTPGQGLQFLFEYFSETQRNKGNFPGRFSGRQFSNSRSEMNVSTLELGDSALYLCASSLDTTGGIYGYTFGSGTRLTVV.

This clonotype was counted between two and nine times. The chain has TRBV19 and TRBJ1-5, with unresolved D. The length of the CDR3 is 13 residues. Germline CDR1 and CDR2: LNHDA and SQIVND (reference sequence). Trimming stripped 0 bases from V and 5 bases from J, with 5 bases between. The CDR3 protein is CASSIDRYQPQHF. CDR3 nucleotide sequence: TGTGCCAGTAGTATAGACAGGTATCAGCCCCAGCATTTT.

As for this clonotype: Mismatch with germline at one junction end may stem from a read error. The rearrangement links TRBV12-3 or TRBV12-4 to TRBJ2-3, with 8 bases matching TRBD1. The length of the CDR3 is 15 residues. The chain's CDR3 is CASRIQGVGADTRYF. The CDR3 DNA sequence: TGTGCCAGCAGGATACAGGGGGTCGGCGCAGATACGCGGTATTTT.

This clonotype was found a few times. The V call is TRBV7-9, the J call TRBJ1-6; a possible D gene is TRBD1 (6 bases). This CDR3 is built from 13 residues. The germline V gene has CDR1 SEHNR and CDR2 FQNEAQ (reference sequence). V dropped 4 bases and J dropped 6 bases, with 7 bases sitting between them. CDR3 DNA sequence: TGTGCCAGCAGCTGGGACATTAATTCACCCCTCCACTTT. Protein product: CASSWDINSPLHF.

This clonotype showed up many times. This chain joins TRBV4-2 and TRBJ2-2; the D gene is possibly TRBD2 (5 bases). This CDR3 region has 15 residues. The germline CDR1 and CDR2 sequences are LGHNA and YNFKEQ. V lost 0 bases and J lost 6, with 11 bases in between. CDR3 amino acids: CASSQEYSSPGELFF. The CDR3 nucleotides read TGTGCCAGCAGCCAAGAGTATTCTAGCCCCGGGGAGCTGTTTTTT.